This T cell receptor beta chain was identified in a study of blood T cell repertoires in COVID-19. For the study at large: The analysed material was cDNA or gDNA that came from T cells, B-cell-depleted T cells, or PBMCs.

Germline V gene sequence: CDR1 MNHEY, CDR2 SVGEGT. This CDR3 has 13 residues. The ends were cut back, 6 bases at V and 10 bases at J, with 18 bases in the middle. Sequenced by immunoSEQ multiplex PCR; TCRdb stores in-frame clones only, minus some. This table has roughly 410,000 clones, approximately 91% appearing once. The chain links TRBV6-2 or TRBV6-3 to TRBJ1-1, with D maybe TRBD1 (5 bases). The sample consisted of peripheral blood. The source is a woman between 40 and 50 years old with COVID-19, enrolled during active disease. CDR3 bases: TGTGCCAGCAGCCAGGGCGGGAGAGGGAGAGCTTTCTTT. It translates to CASSQGGRGRAFF.